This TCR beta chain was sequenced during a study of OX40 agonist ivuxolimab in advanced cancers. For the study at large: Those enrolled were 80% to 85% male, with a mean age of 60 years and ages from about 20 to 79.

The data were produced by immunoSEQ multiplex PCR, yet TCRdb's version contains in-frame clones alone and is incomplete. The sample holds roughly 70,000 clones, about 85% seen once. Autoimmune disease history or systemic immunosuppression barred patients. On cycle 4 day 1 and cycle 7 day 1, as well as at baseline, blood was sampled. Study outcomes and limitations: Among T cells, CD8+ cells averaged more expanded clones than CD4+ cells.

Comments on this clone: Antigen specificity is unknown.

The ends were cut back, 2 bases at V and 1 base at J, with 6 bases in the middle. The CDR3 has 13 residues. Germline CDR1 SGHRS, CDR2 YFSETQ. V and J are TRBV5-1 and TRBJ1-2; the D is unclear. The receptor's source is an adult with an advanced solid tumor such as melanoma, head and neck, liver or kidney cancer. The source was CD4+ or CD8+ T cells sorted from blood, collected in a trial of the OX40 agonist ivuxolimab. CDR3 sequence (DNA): TGCGCCAGCAGCTTCGGGGTTAACTATGGCTACACCTTC. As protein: CASSFGVNYGYTF.